This T cell receptor beta chain is drawn from a study of identical twins' blood T cells. Each CDR3 protein is one row after TCRdb ran MiXCR on the 5' RACE reads. The sample has 350,000 to 400,000 distinct CDR3 sequences, roughly 30% seen once; the top ten hold around 5.6%. Trimming stripped 6 bases from V and 5 bases from J, with 16 bases between. CDR3 length: 14 amino acids. The germline V gene encodes CDR1 SGHKS and CDR2 YYEKEE (reference sequence). Source material: PBMCs. V usage is TRBV5-5 and J usage is TRBJ2-3; weak D call: TRBD1 (6 bases). The source of this sequence is a woman aged 18 to 50 in good health. CDR3 nucleotide sequence: TGTGCCAGCAACCCGCTACCGGGACAAGATACGCAGTATTTT. Encoded protein: CASNPLPGQDTQYF.